This T cell receptor (beta chain) was sequenced in a study of blood T cell repertoires in COVID-19. Overall study context: Samples came from the United States, Italy and Spain, spanning acute and convalescent COVID-19.

Under the authors' procedure: Amplification from reference gene primers served as the basis for estimated nucleated cell counts. Libraries were prepared by immunoSEQ multiplex PCR; TCRdb keeps only in-frame clonotypes and omits some of them. V, J and clone size derive from that table, while D and trimming were established from the DNA sequence. This sample carries about 200,000 clones, more than 70% of them seen once, and the ten largest clones take 1.5% to 2%. The germline V gene has CDR1 MGHRA and CDR2 YSYEKL. The CDR3 consists of 21 residues. V trimming: 2 bases; J trimming: 5 bases; junction bases outside the gene matches: 20.

The clonotype comes from a man between 18 and 35 years old with active or convalescent COVID-19. The chain is built from TRBV4-1 and TRBJ2-1, with 11 nucleotides matching TRBD1. Sequenced: peripheral blood. CDR3 sequence reads: CASSQKSKALPGQGDHNEQFF. The CDR3 region has the DNA TGCGCCAGCAGCCAAAAATCAAAGGCATTACCGGGACAGGGGGACCACAATGAGCAGTTCTTC.